The rows below give T cell receptor beta chains drawn from one sample of a study of T cells in Graves' hyperthyroidism and ophthalmopathy. TCRdb processed the multiplex PCR reads anew with MiXCR; each CDR3 protein has one entry. The data show about 840,000 distinct CDR3 sequences, 38% seen once. The source material was blood. The receptor source for this set is a man aged 18 to 29 with Graves' hyperthyroidism. Both conserved end residues are part of each CDR3. The D gene is left open where the match is weak. The listing skips clone size in some rows; elsewhere it reads once, few, many or a size class.

abundance: few; d_gene: NA; j_gene: TRBJ2-7; v_gene: TRBV7-8; len: 14; CDR3aa: CASSQERPSHEQYF; CDR3nt: TGCGCCAGCAGCCAAGAGAGACCGTCCCACGAGCAGTACTTC
abundance: NA; d_gene: NA; j_gene: TRBJ2-2; v_gene: TRBV7-3; len: 15; CDR3aa: CASSPQRGLTGELFF; CDR3nt: TGTGCCAGCAGCCCGCAACGGGGTTTGACCGGGGAGCTGTTTTTT
abundance: many; d_gene: TRBD1; j_gene: TRBJ2-7; v_gene: TRBV29-1; len: 15; CDR3aa: CSVRDRDRASYEQYF; CDR3nt: TGCAGCGTGCGGGACCGGGACAGGGCTTCCTACGAGCAGTACTTC
abundance: few; d_gene: NA; j_gene: TRBJ1-4; v_gene: TRBV7-9; len: 15; CDR3aa: CASTRGGQGGGKLFF; CDR3nt: TGTGCCAGCACCAGGGGCGGGCAGGGAGGCGGAAAACTGTTTTTT
abundance: few; d_gene: TRBD2; j_gene: TRBJ2-5; v_gene: TRBV6-6; len: 16; CDR3aa: CASSYHSGRGEETQYF; CDR3nt: TGTGCCAGCAGTTACCATAGCGGGAGAGGGGAAGAGACCCAGTACTTC
abundance: NA; d_gene: TRBD1; j_gene: TRBJ2-7; v_gene: TRBV29-1; len: 13; CDR3aa: CASLTGLRNEQYF; CDR3nt: TGTGCCAGTCTGACAGGGCTGAGGAACGAGCAGTACTTC
abundance: once; d_gene: NA; j_gene: TRBJ2-6; v_gene: TRBV15; len: 12; CDR3aa: CATSRDRRTEAF; CDR3nt: TGTGCCACCAGCAGAGACCGAAGGACTGAAGCTTTC
abundance: NA; d_gene: TRBD1; j_gene: TRBJ2-7; v_gene: TRBV7-6; len: 13; CDR3aa: CASSHTGGDEQYF; CDR3nt: TGTGCCAGCAGTCATACAGGGGGCGACGAGCAGTACTTC
abundance: NA; d_gene: TRBD1; j_gene: TRBJ2-3; v_gene: TRBV15; len: 17; CDR3aa: CATSMTETGGSTDTQYF; CDR3nt: TGTGCCACCAGCATGACCGAGACAGGGGGCAGCACAGATACGCAGTATTTT
abundance: NA; d_gene: NA; j_gene: TRBJ1-1; v_gene: TRBV20-1; len: 14; CDR3aa: CSASSRGGGTEAFF; CDR3nt: TGCAGTGCTAGCTCCCGGGGGGGCGGCACTGAAGCTTTCTTT
abundance: many; d_gene: NA; j_gene: TRBJ1-3; v_gene: TRBV15; len: 14; CDR3aa: CATSRLISGNTIYF; CDR3nt: TGTGCCACCAGTAGGCTCATCTCTGGAAACACCATATATTTT
abundance: few; d_gene: TRBD1; j_gene: TRBJ1-1; v_gene: TRBV20-1; len: 16; CDR3aa: CSALGLMDRAGAEAFF; CDR3nt: TGCAGTGCTCTTGGCTTGATGGACAGGGCAGGGGCTGAAGCTTTCTTT
abundance: many; d_gene: NA; j_gene: TRBJ1-1; v_gene: TRBV19; len: 14; CDR3aa: CASSIRGAKPEAFF; CDR3nt: TGTGCCAGTAGTATCCGGGGCGCGAAACCTGAAGCTTTCTTT
abundance: many; d_gene: NA; j_gene: TRBJ2-7; v_gene: TRBV2; len: 13; CDR3aa: CASSEDELYEQYF; CDR3nt: TGTGCCAGCAGTGAAGATGAACTGTACGAGCAGTACTTC
abundance: many; d_gene: NA; j_gene: TRBJ1-1; v_gene: TRBV5-8; len: 13; CDR3aa: CASSGTGYTEAFF; CDR3nt: TGTGCCAGCAGCGGAACAGGGTACACTGAAGCTTTCTTT
abundance: NA; d_gene: NA; j_gene: TRBJ1-5; v_gene: TRBV2; len: 15; CDR3aa: CASSLGPRSNQPQHF; CDR3nt: TGTGCCAGCAGTTTAGGTCCCCGAAGCAATCAGCCCCAGCATTTT
abundance: NA; d_gene: NA; j_gene: TRBJ2-5; v_gene: TRBV7-8; len: 13; CDR3aa: CASSTSTHETQYF; CDR3nt: TGTGCCAGCAGCACCAGCACTCACGAGACCCAGTACTTC
abundance: few; d_gene: TRBD2; j_gene: TRBJ2-5; v_gene: TRBV5-5; len: 16; CDR3aa: CASSYMGLAGEETQYF; CDR3nt: TGTGCCAGCAGCTATATGGGACTAGCGGGAGAAGAGACCCAGTACTTC
abundance: many; d_gene: TRBD1; j_gene: TRBJ1-2; v_gene: TRBV19; len: 12; CDR3aa: CASSHLGQGFTF; CDR3nt: TGTGCCAGTAGTCACCTCGGACAGGGGTTCACCTTC
abundance: many; d_gene: NA; j_gene: TRBJ1-4; v_gene: TRBV20-1; len: 13; CDR3aa: CSASWTTNEKLFF; CDR3nt: TGCAGTGCTTCCTGGACAACTAATGAAAAACTGTTTTTT
abundance: NA; d_gene: NA; j_gene: TRBJ2-5; v_gene: TRBV9; len: 15; CDR3aa: CASSVAAGQQETQYF; CDR3nt: TGTGCCAGCAGCGTAGCGGCCGGCCAACAAGAGACCCAGTACTTC
abundance: many; d_gene: NA; j_gene: TRBJ1-1; v_gene: TRBV10-3; len: 12; CDR3aa: CAIKSGDTEAFF; CDR3nt: TGTGCCATAAAGTCAGGGGACACTGAAGCTTTCTTT
abundance: few; d_gene: NA; j_gene: TRBJ1-5; v_gene: TRBV4-1; len: 15; CDR3aa: CASSQERGSNQPQHF; CDR3nt: TGCGCCAGCAGCCAAGAGAGAGGAAGCAATCAGCCCCAGCATTTT
abundance: NA; d_gene: NA; j_gene: TRBJ2-3; v_gene: TRBV5-1; len: 11; CDR3aa: CASSHTDTRYF; CDR3nt: TGCGCCAGCAGCCACACAGATACGCGGTATTTT
abundance: few; d_gene: NA; j_gene: TRBJ1-1; v_gene: TRBV7-9; len: 13; CDR3aa: CASSSQGLEEAFF; CDR3nt: TGTGCCAGCAGCTCCCAGGGGCTGGAGGAGGCTTTCTTT
abundance: few; d_gene: TRBD1; j_gene: TRBJ2-7; v_gene: TRBV4-1; len: 15; CDR3aa: CASSQDLGQAYEQYF; CDR3nt: TGCGCCAGCAGCCAAGATTTGGGACAGGCCTACGAGCAGTACTTC
abundance: NA; d_gene: TRBD1; j_gene: TRBJ1-6; v_gene: TRBV2; len: 14; CDR3aa: CASRLQGANSPLHF; CDR3nt: TGTGCCAGCCGACTACAGGGGGCGAATTCACCCCTCCACTTT
abundance: NA; d_gene: TRBD1; j_gene: TRBJ1-5; v_gene: TRBV6-5; len: 19; CDR3aa: CTSSSSGQGGTHGNQPQHF; CDR3nt: TGTACCAGCAGTTCCTCCGGACAGGGTGGGACCCATGGCAATCAGCCCCAGCATTTT
abundance: NA; d_gene: TRBD1; j_gene: TRBJ1-6; v_gene: TRBV10-3; len: 14; CDR3aa: CAISQGQGESPLHF; CDR3nt: TGTGCCATCAGCCAGGGACAGGGTGAATCACCCCTCCACTTT
abundance: many; d_gene: NA; j_gene: TRBJ1-3; v_gene: TRBV7-2; len: 14; CDR3aa: CASSLVSSGNTIYF; CDR3nt: TGTGCCAGCAGCTTAGTGAGCTCTGGAAACACCATATATTTT
abundance: NA; d_gene: NA; j_gene: TRBJ1-1; v_gene: TRBV7-9; len: 13; CDR3aa: CASNPLPGVEAFF; CDR3nt: TGTGCCAGCAACCCATTGCCCGGAGTAGAAGCTTTCTTT
abundance: NA; d_gene: TRBD2; j_gene: TRBJ2-5; v_gene: TRBV12-3/TRBV12-4; len: 16; CDR3aa: CASTPGASGRLETQYF; CDR3nt: TGTGCCAGCACCCCCGGGGCTAGCGGGAGGTTGGAGACCCAGTACTTC
abundance: few; d_gene: NA; j_gene: TRBJ2-6; v_gene: TRBV20-1; len: 14; CDR3aa: CSVRSLSGANVLTF; CDR3nt: TGCAGTGTACGGAGTTTATCTGGGGCCAACGTCCTGACTTTC
abundance: many; d_gene: TRBD1; j_gene: TRBJ1-5; v_gene: TRBV2; len: 15; CDR3aa: CASSLQGAYNQPQHF; CDR3nt: TGTGCCAGCAGTCTCCAGGGGGCGTACAATCAGCCCCAGCATTTT
abundance: few; d_gene: TRBD1; j_gene: TRBJ2-7; v_gene: TRBV20-1; len: 12; CDR3aa: CSAREDRDEQYF; CDR3nt: TGCAGTGCTAGAGAGGACAGGGACGAGCAGTACTTC
abundance: few; d_gene: NA; j_gene: TRBJ2-7; v_gene: TRBV9; len: 16; CDR3aa: CASSVEAQGPSYEQYF; CDR3nt: TGTGCCAGCAGCGTAGAGGCCCAGGGCCCCTCCTACGAGCAGTACTTC
abundance: few; d_gene: NA; j_gene: TRBJ2-5; v_gene: TRBV4-1; len: 13; CDR3aa: CASSQVLSETQYF; CDR3nt: TGCGCCAGCAGCCAAGTGCTTTCCGAGACCCAGTACTTC
abundance: NA; d_gene: NA; j_gene: TRBJ1-5; v_gene: TRBV5-1; len: 15; CDR3aa: CASSLDGRGGQPQHF; CDR3nt: TGCGCCAGCAGCTTGGATGGCAGGGGAGGACAGCCCCAGCATTTT
abundance: NA; d_gene: NA; j_gene: TRBJ2-7; v_gene: TRBV2; len: 13; CDR3aa: CASRGDTVYEQYF; CDR3nt: TGTGCCAGCAGGGGGGACACCGTCTACGAGCAGTACTTC
abundance: many; d_gene: TRBD1; j_gene: TRBJ1-1; v_gene: TRBV29-1; len: 13; CDR3aa: CSAWTGGNTEAFF; CDR3nt: TGCAGCGCTTGGACAGGAGGGAACACTGAAGCTTTCTTT
abundance: few; d_gene: NA; j_gene: TRBJ1-4; v_gene: TRBV2; len: 15; CDR3aa: CASSPLRGGNEKLFF; CDR3nt: TGTGCCAGCAGTCCCCTAAGGGGAGGTAATGAAAAACTGTTTTTT
abundance: NA; d_gene: NA; j_gene: TRBJ2-5; v_gene: TRBV6-5; len: 14; CDR3aa: CASSAFGPGQTQYF; CDR3nt: NA
abundance: NA; d_gene: NA; j_gene: TRBJ1-1; v_gene: TRBV9; len: 16; CDR3aa: CASSFRGQHMDTEAFF; CDR3nt: TGTGCCAGCAGTTTTAGAGGACAGCACATGGACACTGAAGCTTTCTTT
abundance: many; d_gene: NA; j_gene: TRBJ1-4; v_gene: TRBV20-1; len: 13; CDR3aa: CSAREGVNEKLFF; CDR3nt: TGCAGTGCTAGAGAGGGTGTTAATGAAAAACTGTTTTTT
abundance: few; d_gene: TRBD1; j_gene: TRBJ2-7; v_gene: TRBV5-1; len: 15; CDR3aa: CASSLFGTGTYEQYF; CDR3nt: TGCGCCAGCAGCTTGTTCGGGACAGGGACCTACGAGCAGTACTTC
abundance: NA; d_gene: NA; j_gene: TRBJ2-2; v_gene: TRBV7-6; len: 13; CDR3aa: CASSSPRFGELFF; CDR3nt: TGTGCCAGCAGCTCACCAAGGTTCGGGGAGCTGTTTTTT
abundance: many; d_gene: NA; j_gene: TRBJ2-7; v_gene: TRBV7-6; len: 11; CDR3aa: CASSTWYEQYF; CDR3nt: TGTGCCAGCAGCACCTGGTACGAGCAGTACTTC
abundance: few; d_gene: TRBD1; j_gene: TRBJ2-7; v_gene: TRBV10-3; len: 18; CDR3aa: CASSWGTGNEPLFYEQYF; CDR3nt: TGTGCCAGCAGTTGGGGGACAGGGAATGAACCGCTTTTCTACGAGCAGTACTTC
abundance: many; d_gene: NA; j_gene: TRBJ1-1; v_gene: TRBV2; len: 12; CDR3aa: CASSEVVLEAFF; CDR3nt: TGTGCCAGCAGTGAAGTGGTCCTTGAAGCTTTCTTT
abundance: many; d_gene: NA; j_gene: TRBJ2-5; v_gene: TRBV20-1; len: 13; CDR3aa: CSARDVWAETQYF; CDR3nt: TGCAGTGCTAGAGATGTGTGGGCCGAGACCCAGTACTTC
abundance: NA; d_gene: NA; j_gene: TRBJ2-3; v_gene: TRBV29-1; len: 15; CDR3aa: CSVEEGKGQVDTQYF; CDR3nt: TGCAGCGTTGAAGAGGGAAAGGGGCAGGTGGATACGCAGTATTTT
abundance: NA; d_gene: NA; j_gene: TRBJ1-4; v_gene: TRBV7-9; len: 13; CDR3aa: CASSQERGGKLFF; CDR3nt: TGTGCCAGCAGCCAAGAGAGGGGGGGAAAACTGTTTTTT
abundance: many; d_gene: NA; j_gene: TRBJ1-1; v_gene: TRBV7-9; len: 13; CDR3aa: CASSPTVNPEAFF; CDR3nt: TGTGCCAGCAGCCCAACCGTCAACCCTGAAGCTTTCTTT
abundance: NA; d_gene: TRBD1; j_gene: TRBJ1-5; v_gene: TRBV7-2; len: 17; CDR3aa: CASSSDRAYGGNQPQHF; CDR3nt: TGTGCCAGCAGCTCGGACAGGGCCTATGGGGGCAATCAGCCCCAGCATTTT
abundance: many; d_gene: NA; j_gene: TRBJ1-1; v_gene: TRBV20-1; len: 14; CDR3aa: CSARGFVSNTEAFF; CDR3nt: TGCAGTGCTAGAGGCTTCGTCTCGAACACTGAAGCTTTCTTT